A single sample gave rise to the 12 T cell receptor beta chains below, sequenced in a study of blood T cell repertoires in COVID-19. TCRdb keeps only in-frame clones here, not all; method: immunoSEQ multiplex PCR. The sample yields about 100,000 clones, about 91% seen once. The sequenced sample was peripheral blood. These receptor sequences come from a human donor in a cohort sampled during active COVID-19.

The V and J genes are TRBV6-1 and TRBJ1-5, with D possibly TRBD1 on 5 matching bases. This CDR3 is built from 16 residues. Germline lookup yields CDR1 MNHNS and CDR2 SASEGT. With 1 base removed from V and 0 bases from J, the gap between germline ends came to 10 bases. CDR3 loop: CASSEDDSYSNQPQHF. The CDR3 DNA reads as TGTGCCAGCAGTGAAGACGACAGCTATAGCAATCAGCCCCAGCATTTT.

The J gene is TRBJ1-1, the V gene TRBV10-2; unclear D gene. Germline loops: CDR1 WSHSY, CDR2 SAAADI. The length of the CDR3 is 15 residues. V lost 3 bases and J lost 5, with 16 bases in between. The CDR3 nucleotides read TGCGCCAGCAGTGACTACGGGAGAGGAGGAACTGAAGCTTTCTTT. Protein: CASSDYGRGGTEAFF.

The genes are TRBV18 and TRBJ1-1; 7 positions match TRBD1. J lost 1 base, V lost 7 bases, and 3 bases had no gene match. CDR1 and CDR2 (germline): KGHSH, LQKENI. The CDR3 is 13 amino acids. CDR3 in amino acids: CASLTGENTEAFF. The DNA for the CDR3 is TGTGCCAGCTTAACAGGGGAGAACACTGAAGCTTTCTTT.

The chain links TRBV13 to TRBJ2-1; 13 positions agree with TRBD2. The V gene end was trimmed by 6 bases and the J gene end by 6 bases; junction bases not matched to a gene: 8. Germline values: CDR1 PRHDT, CDR2 FYEKMQ (reference sequence). The CDR3 covers 16 residues. The CDR3 nucleotides read TGTGCCAGCAGGGATACTGGACTAGCGGGGGTCAATGAGCAGTTCTTC. Protein: CASRDTGLAGVNEQFF.

The V call is TRBV5-6, the J call TRBJ1-1; D gene unclear. This CDR3 comprises 18 residues. Germline V gene sequence: CDR1 SGHDT, CDR2 YYEEEE. V lost 0 bases, J lost 0 bases, and 18 bases lay in between. CDR3 sequence: CASSLARGLGMVNTEAFF. The CDR3, as DNA: TGTGCCAGCAGCTTGGCGCGGGGTCTGGGGATGGTGAACACTGAAGCTTTCTTT.

The V and J genes are TRBV2 and TRBJ1-2, with TRBD1 identical over 9 bases. With V trimmed by 6 bases and J by 2 bases, 10 bases remained unmatched. Germline V gene lookup returns CDR1 SNHLY and CDR2 FYNNEI. The CDR3 loop spans 16 amino acids. The CDR3 sequence is CASRHIDRGGNYGYTF. The CDR3 nucleotides are TGTGCCAGCAGGCACATCGACAGGGGGGGAAACTATGGCTACACCTTC.

The V call is TRBV7-9, the J call TRBJ2-5; maybe TRBD2 (6 bases). The CDR3 runs 14 residues. Looked up from germline, CDR1 is SEHNR and CDR2 is FQNEAQ (reference sequence). V was clipped by 1 base and J by 5 bases, with 11 bases between them. DNA for the CDR3: TGTGCCAGCAGCTTAGGTAGCGGAGAGGAGACCCAGTACTTC. Amino acid sequence: CASSLGSGEETQYF.

As DNA, the CDR3 is TGTGCCAGCAGCTTAGGGCCAGGGATGGATTCACCCCTCCACTTT. It codes for CASSLGPGMDSPLHF. The gene calls are TRBV7-3 and TRBJ1-6; D may be TRBD1 (5 bases). The V end was cut by 2 bases, the J end by 8 bases, with 13 bases between. The CDR3 has 15 amino acids. In germline, CDR1 is SGHTA, CDR2 FQGTGA.

V and J are TRBV9 and TRBJ2-5; D perhaps matches TRBD1 (6 bases). Looked up from germline, CDR1 is SGDLS and CDR2 is YYNGEE. Trimming removed 1 base at V and 5 bases at J, with 12 bases between. CDR3 length: 14 residues. The chain's CDR3 is CASSVWAGAETQYF. CDR3 bases: TGTGCCAGCAGCGTATGGGCAGGGGCCGAGACCCAGTACTTC.

This chain connects TRBV5-6 to TRBJ1-2; 7 bases fit TRBD1. The CDR3 contains 14 residues. Germline V gene lookup returns CDR1 SGHDT and CDR2 YYEEEE. With V trimmed by 7 bases and J by 6 bases, 12 bases remained unmatched. The CDR3 sequence: CASGRLQGNHGYTF. CDR3 nucleotides: TGTGCCAGCGGGAGATTACAGGGGAACCATGGCTACACCTTC.

The chain combines TRBV18 with TRBJ2-7; D call uncertain. Germline assignment: CDR1 KGHSH and CDR2 LQKENI. V was clipped by 2 bases and J by 2 bases, with 7 bases between them. The CDR3 spans 13 residues. CDR3 bases: TGTGCCAGCTCACCATACGAGACCTACGAGCAGTACTTC. The encoded protein is CASSPYETYEQYF.

This clone was detected a few times. This chain joins TRBV6-2 or TRBV6-3 and TRBJ1-6, with TRBD1 as a possible D gene (5 bases). With 4 bases removed from V and 6 bases from J, the gap between germline ends came to 10 bases. CDR3 length: 14 residues. Per the germline V gene, CDR1 is MNHEY and CDR2 is SVGEGT. The CDR3 region has the DNA TGTGCCAGCAGTTCGGTGGGGGGTAATTCACCCCTCCACTTT. Translation: CASSSVGGNSPLHF.